Listed here is a single T cell receptor (beta chain). What it binds is not known. The data are from a study of cytomegalovirus exposure and HLA in healthy donors. Overall study findings and caveats: The sole available immune exposure information was CMV serostatus. The study labeled more than 150 TCR beta chains cytomegalovirus-associated.

Use of 60 Vbeta and 13 Jbeta primers characterized the PCR. TCRdb's table, derived via immunoSEQ multiplex PCR, lists solely in-frame clones and lacks some. The sample has approximately 190,000 clones; approximately 82% are singletons. This CDR3 has 17 residues. Germline values: CDR1 SGHNT, CDR2 YENEEA. V shed 1 base and J shed 7 bases, with 17 bases lying between them. Input material: PBMCs. The chain is built from TRBV11-3 and TRBJ1-6, with D perhaps TRBD1 (6 bases). The source is a woman aged 18-29 years in good health and CMV-seropositive. CDR3 in amino acids: CASSLGAGARVNSPLHF. As DNA, the CDR3 is TGTGCCAGCAGCTTAGGTGCAGGGGCGCGGGTCAATTCACCCCTCCACTTT.